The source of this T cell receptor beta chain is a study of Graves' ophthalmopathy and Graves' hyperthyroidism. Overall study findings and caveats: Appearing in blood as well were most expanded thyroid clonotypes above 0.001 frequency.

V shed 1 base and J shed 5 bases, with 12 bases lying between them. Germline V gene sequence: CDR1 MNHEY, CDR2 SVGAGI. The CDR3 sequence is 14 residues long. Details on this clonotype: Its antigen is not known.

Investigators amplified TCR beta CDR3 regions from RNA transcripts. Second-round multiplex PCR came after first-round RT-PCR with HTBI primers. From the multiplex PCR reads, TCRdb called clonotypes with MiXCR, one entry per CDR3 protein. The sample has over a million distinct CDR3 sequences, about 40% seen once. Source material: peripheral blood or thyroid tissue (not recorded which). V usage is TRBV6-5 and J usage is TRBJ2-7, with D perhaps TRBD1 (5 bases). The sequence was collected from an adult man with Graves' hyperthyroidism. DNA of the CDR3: TGTGCCAGCAGTTACTATCAGGGTTCCCACGAGCAGTACTTC. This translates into CASSYYQGSHEQYF.